This is a list of T cell receptor beta chains from one sample in a study of vaccination effects on CD4 cells after COVID-19. What these receptors recognize is not known. This table comes from immunoSEQ multiplex PCR, and its TCRdb copy is limited to in-frame clones, with some not included. In the table there are 70,000 to 95,000 clones, around 77% of which are singletons. Here the sequenced sample was CD4+ T cells from PBMCs cultured with HCoV-OC43 spike peptides, taken after COVID-19 vaccination. Receptor source: a human donor who received a COVID-19 vaccine. Each CDR3 is given with its conserved first and last residue. Fields, in order: clone size, CDR3 length, D gene, J gene, V gene, CDR3 protein, CDR3 DNA. D genes are given only for firm matches. The size field is filled for only some rows; it gives once, few, many or a size class.

size: once
length: 17
D: TRBD2
J: TRBJ2-2
V: TRBV3-1/TRBV3-2
CDR3: CASSQDVLAGVSGELFF
DNA: TGTGCCAGCAGCCAAGATGTACTAGCGGGGGTATCCGGGGAGCTGTTTTTT

size: -
length: 15
D: -
J: TRBJ1-6
V: TRBV6-6
CDR3: CASSYSGGGNSPLHF
DNA: TGTGCCAGCAGTTACTCAGGGGGGGGAAATTCACCCCTCCACTTT

size: -
length: 12
D: -
J: TRBJ2-6
V: TRBV29-1
CDR3: CSVEVGANVLTF
DNA: TGCAGCGTTGAGGTTGGGGCCAACGTCCTGACTTTC

size: -
length: 14
D: -
J: TRBJ1-1
V: TRBV19
CDR3: CASSIAGESTEAFF
DNA: TGTGCCAGTAGTATAGCAGGGGAGAGCACTGAAGCTTTCTTT

size: -
length: 17
D: TRBD2
J: TRBJ2-4
V: TRBV15
CDR3: CATSRVVLAGGPVIQYF
DNA: TGTGCCACCAGCAGAGTTGTACTAGCGGGGGGCCCTGTCATTCAGTACTTC

size: -
length: 15
D: -
J: TRBJ2-6
V: TRBV7-3
CDR3: CASSSTNSGANVLTF
DNA: TGTGCCAGCAGCTCCACGAACTCTGGGGCCAACGTCCTGACTTTC

size: -
length: 15
D: TRBD1
J: TRBJ2-2
V: TRBV5-1
CDR3: CASSSTGVNTGELFF
DNA: TGCGCCAGCAGCTCGACAGGGGTCAACACCGGGGAGCTGTTTTTT

size: -
length: 13
D: -
J: TRBJ2-5
V: TRBV14
CDR3: CASSQAGPETQYF
DNA: TGTGCCAGCAGCCAAGCTGGGCCAGAGACCCAGTACTTC

size: -
length: 15
D: -
J: TRBJ1-2
V: TRBV15
CDR3: CATSTGTPTNYGYTF
DNA: TGTGCCACCAGCACCGGGACACCTACTAACTATGGCTACACCTTC

size: -
length: 16
D: TRBD2
J: TRBJ2-3
V: TRBV18
CDR3: CASSPLAGGRLDTQYF
DNA: TGTGCCAGCTCACCCCTAGCGGGGGGGCGATTAGATACGCAGTATTTT

size: -
length: 16
D: TRBD1
J: TRBJ1-1
V: TRBV7-2
CDR3: CASSLQQGAPLTEAFF
DNA: TGTGCCAGCAGCCTGCAACAGGGGGCGCCTCTCACTGAAGCTTTCTTT

size: once
length: 16
D: TRBD1
J: TRBJ1-4
V: TRBV6-2/TRBV6-3
CDR3: CASSLDRGDGGEKLFF
DNA: TGTGCCAGCAGCCTCGACAGGGGCGATGGAGGTGAAAAACTGTTTTTT

size: -
length: 14
D: -
J: TRBJ2-1
V: TRBV18
CDR3: CASSPGTAYNEQFF
DNA: TGTGCCAGCTCACCAGGGACGGCATACAATGAGCAGTTCTTC

size: -
length: 13
D: -
J: TRBJ1-1
V: TRBV13
CDR3: CASSFRAGTEAFF
DNA: TGTGCCAGCAGCTTTAGGGCAGGGACTGAAGCTTTCTTT

size: few
length: 13
D: -
J: TRBJ1-5
V: TRBV27
CDR3: CASSLAGNQPQHF
DNA: TGTGCCAGCAGTTTAGCGGGCAATCAGCCCCAGCATTTT

size: -
length: 17
D: -
J: TRBJ2-3
V: TRBV6-2/TRBV6-3
CDR3: CASSAPVVFGQWDTQYF
DNA: TGTGCCAGCAGTGCCCCGGTGGTTTTTGGGCAGTGGGATACGCAGTATTTT

size: -
length: 15
D: -
J: TRBJ2-2
V: TRBV19
CDR3: CASSIDRRAAGELFF
DNA: TGTGCCAGTAGTATTGATAGGAGGGCGGCCGGGGAGCTGTTTTTT

size: -
length: 15
D: -
J: TRBJ1-1
V: TRBV5-1
CDR3: CASSLSGVENTEAFF
DNA: TGCGCCAGCAGCTTGTCTGGGGTCGAGAACACTGAAGCTTTCTTT

size: -
length: 12
D: -
J: TRBJ1-2
V: TRBV4-1
CDR3: CASSLIGGGYTF
DNA: TGCGCCAGCAGCCTCATAGGGGGGGGCTACACCTTC

size: -
length: 15
D: TRBD2
J: TRBJ2-2
V: TRBV11-3
CDR3: CASRLTSGVAGELFF
DNA: TGTGCCAGCAGACTTACTAGCGGGGTGGCCGGGGAGCTGTTTTTT